Shown below are 22 T cell receptor beta chains from a single sample sequenced in a study of T-cell memory formation after mild COVID-19. TCRdb used MiXCR to reprocess the 5' RACE reads, holding one entry per CDR3 protein. The sample records around 450,000 distinct CDR3 sequences, roughly 26% being singletons. The sample comprised PBMCs or a T cell subset sorted from them (not recorded which). The receptors were sampled from an adult woman who had mild COVID-19 (a few samples of this study predate the infection). Cell type and time point are not known.

The sample holds many counts of this clonotype. At one boundary the junction diverges from the germline segment, which might be a read error. The chain carries TRBV7-2 and TRBJ2-3; D tentatively fits TRBD1 or TRBD2 (6 bases each). The CDR3 is 14 amino acids. Germline CDR1 is SGHTA and CDR2 is FQGNSA. The CDR3 DNA is TGCGCCAGCAGCTTGGGGGGCTACACAGATACGCAGTATTTT. Amino acids: CASSLGGYTDTQYF.

V gene TRBV30 combines with J gene TRBJ1-5, with TRBD1 identical over 12 bases. Per the germline V gene, CDR1 is GTSNPN and CDR2 is SVGIG (reference sequence). The CDR3 runs 15 residues. V was clipped by 5 bases and J by 6 bases; unmatched bases: 8. The CDR3, as DNA: TGTGCCTGGGCAACAGGGGGACAGGGGGCTCAGCCCCAGCATTTT. Translating it yields CAWATGGQGAQPQHF.

Here the CDR3 reads CASSEGPGQSYEQYF. CDR3 bases: TGTGCCAGCAGTGAAGGTCCGGGACAGTCCTACGAGCAGTACTTC. The chain carries TRBV6-1 and TRBJ2-7; 7 bases match TRBD1. CDR3 length: 15 residues. V shed 1 base and J 1 base; nucleotides not matched to a gene: 4. Germline CDR1 is MNHNS and CDR2 is SASEGT.

The rearrangement uses TRBV10-3 and TRBJ2-4, with D uncertain. The CDR3 runs to 12 residues. The V gene lost 0 bases and the J gene lost 7 bases, with 4 bases spanning the gap. Germline loops: CDR1 ENHRY, CDR2 SYGVKD. Here the CDR3 DNA reads TGTGCCATCAGTGAGTCGAGGAACATTCAGTACTTC. Its translation is CAISESRNIQYF.

The chain employs TRBV18 and TRBJ2-1, with 8 positions matching TRBD2. Germline V CDR1 and CDR2: KGHSH, LQKENI. V shed 2 bases and J 5 bases; nucleotides not matched to a gene: 5. The CDR3 sequence is 15 residues long. This CDR3 reads CASSPVLAGDNEQFF. The CDR3 bases are TGTGCCAGCTCACCAGTCCTAGCGGGCGACAATGAGCAGTTCTTC.

This clonotype occurred a few times. An end of the junction does not agree with germline; a read error may underlie this. V and J are TRBV20-1 and TRBJ2-7; D may be TRBD1 or TRBD2 (5 bases each). The CDR3 runs to 12 residues. Germline V gives CDR1 DFQATT, CDR2 SNEGSKA (reference sequence). CDR3 coding DNA: TGCAGTGCTGGGGACGTCAAGAGGGAAGGGGCCTTC. Its translation: CSAGDVKREGAF.

J is TRBJ2-2 and V is TRBV30; 10 nucleotides agree with TRBD2. CDR1 and CDR2 (germline): GTSNPN, SVGIG (reference sequence). With 4 bases clipped from V and 0 bases from J, the junction kept 2 bases outside the gene matches. CDR3 length: 15 residues. The CDR3 protein is CAWTSGGANTGELFF. In nucleotides, the CDR3 is TGTGCCTGGACTAGCGGGGGAGCGAACACCGGGGAGCTGTTTTTT. The whole variable domain, filled in from reference TRBV30 and TRBJ2-2, reads SQTIHQWPATLVQPVGSPLSLECTVEGTSNPNLYWYRQAAGRGLQLLFYSVGIGQISSEVPQNLSASRPQDRQFILSSKKLLLSDSGFYLCAWTSGGANTGELFFGEGSRLTVL.

Ten or more counts support this clonotype. The V call is TRBV5-1, the J call TRBJ2-5; 14 bases are shared with TRBD2. This CDR3 region has 18 residues. V gave up 0 bases and J gave up 4 bases; unmatched junction bases: 8. The germline V gene has CDR1 SGHRS and CDR2 YFSETQ. The CDR3 coding sequence is TGCGCCAGCAGCTTGGCCCCTGGGACTAGCGGGGGAGCAGAGACCCAGTACTTC. The encoded protein is CASSLAPGTSGGAETQYF.

The rearrangement uses TRBV30 and TRBJ1-1; 7 nucleotides agree with TRBD1. The V gene end was trimmed by 5 bases and the J gene end by 2 bases; junction bases not matched to a gene: 8. The CDR3 is 14 residues long. Germline V gene sequence: CDR1 GTSNPN, CDR2 SVGIG (reference sequence). CDR3 region: CAWDPGTANTEAFF. The CDR3 coding sequence is TGTGCCTGGGACCCCGGGACAGCTAACACTGAAGCTTTCTTT. Together with reference TRBV30 and TRBJ1-1, the CDR3 gives the full variable domain: SQTIHQWPATLVQPVGSPLSLECTVEGTSNPNLYWYRQAAGRGLQLLFYSVGIGQISSEVPQNLSASRPQDRQFILSSKKLLLSDSGFYLCAWDPGTANTEAFFGQGTRLTVV.

The rearrangement links TRBV11-2 to TRBJ1-2; D not resolved. The CDR3 consists of 13 residues. Germline V lookup: CDR1 SGHAT, CDR2 FQNNGV. Deletions cut 2 bases from V and 6 bases from J, with 10 bases between. The CDR3 here is CASSLQVVDGYTF. Here the CDR3 DNA reads TGTGCCAGCAGCTTACAGGTTGTCGATGGCTACACCTTC.

The rearrangement uses TRBV12-3 or TRBV12-4 and TRBJ2-1; D call uncertain. V was cut by 6 bases and J by 8 bases, with 26 bases left in between. CDR3 length: 17 amino acids. CDR3 in amino acids: CASRPLTVTLGADEQFF. DNA of the CDR3: TGTGCCAGCAGGCCCCTGACGGTGACCTTAGGCGCGGATGAGCAGTTCTTC.

On this clonotype: This clone may be a read error of a much larger clone one base away. This chain uses TRBV7-9 with TRBJ1-2, with TRBD1 identical over 7 bases. The V gene's germline CDR1 is SEHNR and CDR2 FQNEAQ (reference sequence). CDR3 length equals 13 residues. The CDR3 protein is CDSSSTGNYGYTF. CDR3 bases: TGTGACAGCAGTTCGACAGGGAACTATGGCTACACCTTC.

The chain links TRBV14 to TRBJ2-1; D remains unclear. Germline CDR1 reads SGHDN; CDR2 reads FVKESK. V was shortened by 3 bases and J by 5 bases, with 8 bases between the two germline ends. This CDR3 is 13 amino acids long. Here the CDR3 DNA reads TGTGCCAGCAGCCAGGGATTTAACAATGAGCAGTTCTTC. It codes for CASSQGFNNEQFF.

This clonotype was observed a few times. V is TRBV2 and J is TRBJ2-7, with D possibly called TRBD1 or TRBD2 (6 bases each). V was cut by 8 bases and J by 9 bases, with 20 bases left in between. Per germline, CDR1 SNHLY and CDR2 FYNNEI. The CDR3 runs to 13 residues. CDR3 DNA: TGTGCCAGCTCCACCTGGGGGGCAGGAAGGCAGTACTTC. Protein sequence: CASSTWGAGRQYF.

This clonotype was seen a handful of times. The chain has TRBV28 and TRBJ1-3; D might be TRBD1 (5 bases). Looked up from germline, CDR1 is MDHEN and CDR2 is SYDVKM. V shed 3 bases and J shed 7 bases, with 19 bases lying between them. This CDR3 is built from 16 residues. As DNA, the CDR3 is TGTGCCAGCAGTTTGTGGGGCGGACCGGATCGGAACACCATATATTTT. The encoded protein is CASSLWGGPDRNTIYF.

CDR3 amino acids: CASSRQGVLAEQYF. CDR3 DNA sequence: TGTGCCAGCAGCCGACAGGGAGTCCTAGCCGAGCAGTACTTC. This rearrangement joins TRBV14 to TRBJ2-7; TRBD1 matches 7 bases. Germline values: CDR1 SGHDN, CDR2 FVKESK. With V trimmed by 4 bases and J by 6 bases, 9 bases remained unmatched. The CDR3 covers 14 residues.

This clonotype has a handful of counts. The chain uses TRBV19 and TRBJ2-3; a possible D gene is TRBD2 (7 bases). V shed 0 bases and J shed 6 bases, with 10 bases lying between them. The germline V gene has CDR1 LNHDA and CDR2 SQIVND (reference sequence). The CDR3 is 14 amino acids. The CDR3 DNA reads TGTGCCAGTAGTATAGAGGCGGGGGCGGATACGCAGTATTTT. Translated, it gives CASSIEAGADTQYF.

Ten or more counts support this clonotype. The chain couples TRBV18 to TRBJ2-3; D unclear. Germline CDR1 KGHSH, CDR2 LQKENI. Trimming left V 0 bases short and J 2 bases short, with 0 bases between. The CDR3 loop spans 12 amino acids. CDR3 sequence reads: CASSPPTDTQYF. CDR3 DNA sequence: TGTGCCAGCTCACCACCCACAGATACGCAGTATTTT.

There are a few counts of this clonotype. The chain uses TRBV7-9 and TRBJ2-3; 7 nucleotides match TRBD2. The CDR3 loop spans 16 amino acids. Per the germline V gene, CDR1 is SEHNR and CDR2 is FQNEAQ (reference sequence). V was clipped by 5 bases and J by 0 bases; unmatched bases: 8. The DNA for the CDR3 is TGTGCCAGCAGCCCACCTAGCGGAGAGAGCACAGATACGCAGTATTTT. It encodes CASSPPSGESTDTQYF.

The V gene is TRBV6-7, the J gene TRBJ2-7; 8 positions match TRBD1. TRBV6-7 is an open reading frame, and its role is uncertain. This CDR3 is 19 amino acids long. Germline trimming cut 8 bases from V and 0 bases from J; bases unmatched to any gene: 21. The CDR3 here is CASGGTGLVSVFCSYEQYF. CDR3 in DNA: TGTGCCAGCGGCGGGACAGGTTTGGTTAGTGTATTTTGCTCCTACGAGCAGTACTTC.

The gene calls are TRBV9 and TRBJ2-7; D possibly uses TRBD1 or TRBD2 (5 bases each). The V gene's germline CDR1 is SGDLS and CDR2 YYNGEE. The CDR3 totals 15 residues. V lost 4 bases and J lost 1, with 15 bases in between. This chain's CDR3 is CASSPWDAPSYEQYF. The CDR3 bases are TGTGCCAGCAGCCCGTGGGACGCACCATCCTACGAGCAGTACTTC.

The chain employs TRBV18 and TRBJ2-3; 11 bases are a match to TRBD1. The germline gives CDR1 KGHSH, CDR2 LQKENI. The CDR3 consists of 18 residues. Trimming cost V 0 bases and J 0 bases; bases outside gene matches: 5. The DNA of the CDR3 is TGTGCCAGCTCACCACCGTGGACAGGGGGCGGGAGCACAGATACGCAGTATTTT. Translating gives CASSPPWTGGGSTDTQYF.